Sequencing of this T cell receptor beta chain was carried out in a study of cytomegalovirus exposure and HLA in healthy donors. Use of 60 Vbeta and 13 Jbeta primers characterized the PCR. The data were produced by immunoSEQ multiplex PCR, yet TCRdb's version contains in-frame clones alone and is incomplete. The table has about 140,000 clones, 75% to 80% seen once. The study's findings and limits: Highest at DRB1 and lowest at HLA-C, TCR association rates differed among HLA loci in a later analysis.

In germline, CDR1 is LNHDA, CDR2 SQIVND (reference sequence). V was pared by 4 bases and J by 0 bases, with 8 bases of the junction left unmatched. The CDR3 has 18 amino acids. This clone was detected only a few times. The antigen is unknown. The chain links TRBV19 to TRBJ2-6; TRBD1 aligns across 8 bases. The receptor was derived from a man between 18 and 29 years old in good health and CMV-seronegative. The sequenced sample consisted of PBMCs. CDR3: CASSSWTGIISGANVLTF. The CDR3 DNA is TGTGCCAGTAGTAGTTGGACAGGGATTATCTCTGGGGCCAACGTCCTGACTTTC.